This TCR beta chain was captured in a study of neurological immune-mediated disorders. TCRdb independently ran MiXCR on the 5' RACE reads; one entry per CDR3 protein. The profile covers 20,000 to 30,000 distinct CDR3 sequences, with about 2.5% appearing a single time and over 2% taken by the ten largest. This clonotype was observed a handful of times. A read error may account for a junction end that differs from germline. This CDR3 has 17 residues. Germline lookup yields CDR1 LNHNV and CDR2 YYDKDF (reference sequence). This chain links TRBV15 with TRBJ2-7; D may be TRBD2 (7 bases). Sample: PBMCs. The sequence derives from a woman in her 50s with multiple sclerosis. CDR3 sequence reads: CAISREGGLADSYEQYF. The CDR3 nucleotides read TGTGCCATCAGCAGAGAGGGGGGGCTAGCGGACTCCTACGAGCAGTACTTC.